This T cell receptor (beta chain) was identified during a study of cytomegalovirus exposure and HLA in healthy donors. This CDR3 has 15 residues. Trimming took 5 bases from V and 2 from J; bases not matched to a gene: 8. CDR1 and CDR2 from the germline V gene are LNHDA and SQIVND (reference sequence). The study, taken as a whole, reports: An analysis that came later showed most CMV-associated TCR beta chains appearing HLA-restricted.

PCR employed 60 Vbeta and 13 Jbeta primers. Authors' data handling: It was a later analysis that counted tens of millions of unique TCR beta chains, of which some 12 million were shared. Produced via immunoSEQ multiplex PCR; TCRdb's table is partial and in-frame only. The V and J calls and clone size were taken over from that table, and D and trimming were inferred from the DNA. The sample yields about 130,000 clones, 80% seen once. As concerns this clone: Its matching antigen is unknown.

The chain carries TRBV19 and TRBJ2-5; TRBD1 matches at 7 bases. The receptor's source is a man aged 35 to 55 in good health and CMV-seronegative. The specimen was PBMCs. In nucleotides, the CDR3 is TGTGCCAGTAGTCTGGGGACAGCGATTCAAGAGACCCAGTACTTC. Protein: CASSLGTAIQETQYF.